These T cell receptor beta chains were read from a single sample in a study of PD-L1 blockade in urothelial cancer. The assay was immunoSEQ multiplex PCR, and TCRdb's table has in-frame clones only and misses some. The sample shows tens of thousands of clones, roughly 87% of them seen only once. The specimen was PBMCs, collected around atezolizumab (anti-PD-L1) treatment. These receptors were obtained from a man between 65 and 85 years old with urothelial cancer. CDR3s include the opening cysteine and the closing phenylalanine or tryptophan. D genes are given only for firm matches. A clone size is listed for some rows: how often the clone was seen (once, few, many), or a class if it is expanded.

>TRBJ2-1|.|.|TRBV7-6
TGTGCCAGCAGCTTAGCCAGAAACTCCTACAATGAGCAGTTCTTC
CASSLARNSYNEQFF
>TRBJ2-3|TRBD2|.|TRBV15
TGTGCCACCAGAGCGCCGGGACTAGTTACAGATACGCAGTATTTT
CATRAPGLVTDTQYF
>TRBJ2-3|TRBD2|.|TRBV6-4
TGTGCCAGCAGTGCGGGACTAGCGGGAGGGCCAGATACGCAGTATTTT
CASSAGLAGGPDTQYF
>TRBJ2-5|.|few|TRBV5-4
TGTGCCAGCAGCTTGTTGTACAGGGAGGGCACCCAGTACTTC
CASSLLYREGTQYF
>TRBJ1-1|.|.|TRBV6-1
TGTGCCAGCCGCGACGGGTACACTGAAGCTTTCTTT
CASRDGYTEAFF
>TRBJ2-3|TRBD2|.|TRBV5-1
TGCGCCAGCAGCTTGGAGGGACTAGCTCCCGATACGCAGTATTTT
CASSLEGLAPDTQYF
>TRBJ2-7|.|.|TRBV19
TGTGCCAGTAGTATTTCCGGGATCAACTACGAGCAGTACTTC
CASSISGINYEQYF
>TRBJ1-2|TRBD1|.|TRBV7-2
TGTGCCAGCAGCTTACGTCCGGGACAGGGCCCCTATGGCTACACCTTC
CASSLRPGQGPYGYTF
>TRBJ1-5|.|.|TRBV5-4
TGTGCCAGCAGCCTGGGAACGGGGCAGCCCCAGCATTTT
CASSLGTGQPQHF
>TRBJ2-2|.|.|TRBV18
TGTGCCAGCTCCCCGGGACAGAACACCGGGGAGCTGTTTTTT
CASSPGQNTGELFF
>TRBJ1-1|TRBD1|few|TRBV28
TGTGCCAGCGGGGGACAGGGTTCACAGTACACTGAAGCTTTCTTT
CASGGQGSQYTEAFF
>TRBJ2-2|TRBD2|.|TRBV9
TGTGCCAGCAGCGTAGTCGGGGGGGCACTAGCAGCAAACACCGGGGAGCTGTTTTTT
CASSVVGGALAANTGELFF
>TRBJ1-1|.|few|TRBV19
TGTGCCAGTAGTATAGACGGGCGGGGTTGGACTGAAGCTTTCTTT
CASSIDGRGWTEAFF
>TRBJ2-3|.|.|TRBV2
TGTGCCAGCGGGGGGCCTAGCGGCCAAACAGATACGCAGTATTTT
CASGGPSGQTDTQYF
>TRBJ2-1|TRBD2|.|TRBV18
TGTGCCAGCTCGCTAGCGGGAAGGCGAGGTGAGCAGTTCTTC
CASSLAGRRGEQFF
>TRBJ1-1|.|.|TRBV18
TGTGCCAGCTCACCACGGTTGAGTTTGCCCCCTGAAGCTTTCTTT
CASSPRLSLPPEAFF
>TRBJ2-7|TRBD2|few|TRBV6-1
TGTGCCAGCAGTGAAGCCCCCGGGACTAGCGGGAGCGGCGAGCAGTACTTC
CASSEAPGTSGSGEQYF
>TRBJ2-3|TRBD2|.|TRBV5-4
TGTGCCAGCAGCTCTGGACTAGCGGGAGAGGCGGGGACAGATACGCAGTATTTT
CASSSGLAGEAGTDTQYF
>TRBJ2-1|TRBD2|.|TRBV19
TGTGCCAGTAGTATCCGGACTAGCGGGGCATACAATGAGCAGTTCTTC
CASSIRTSGAYNEQFF
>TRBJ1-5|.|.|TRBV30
TGTGCCTGGGCCCATACATCTAATCAGCCCCAGCATTTT
CAWAHTSNQPQHF
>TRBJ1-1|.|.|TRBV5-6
TGTGCCAGCAGCCCCGAAACGGGTGAAGCTTTCTTT
CASSPETGEAFF
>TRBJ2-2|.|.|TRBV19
TGTGCCAGTAGTTCCTGGGTTAGAGCAGGGATGAACACCGGGGAGCTGTTTTTT
CASSSWVRAGMNTGELFF
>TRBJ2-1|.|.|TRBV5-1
TGCGCCAGCAGCTTATTATCCGGGAGATCCTACAATGAGCAGTTCTTC
CASSLLSGRSYNEQFF
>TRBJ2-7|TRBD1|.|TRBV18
TGTGCCAGCTCATCGGACAGGCCCTACGAGCAGTACTTC
CASSSDRPYEQYF
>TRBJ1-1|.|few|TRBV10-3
TGTGCCATCAGTGGACAGGCAGTGACTGAAGCTTTCTTT
CAISGQAVTEAFF
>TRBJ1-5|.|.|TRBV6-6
TGTGCCAGCAGGGGAGCAGGGGAACAACAGCCCCAGCATTTT
CASRGAGEQQPQHF
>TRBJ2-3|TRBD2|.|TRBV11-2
TGTGCCAGCAGCTTTCTAGCGGCTAGCACAGATACGCAGTATTTT
CASSFLAASTDTQYF
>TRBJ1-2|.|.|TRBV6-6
TGTGCCAGCAGTACAGGGAACTATGGCTACACCTTC
CASSTGNYGYTF
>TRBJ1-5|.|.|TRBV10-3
TGTGCCATCAGTGAGTCAGGGGATCAGCCCCAGCATTTT
CAISESGDQPQHF
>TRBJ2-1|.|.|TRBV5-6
TGTGCCAGCAGCTTGCCGGGTGGGGGCAGCCCCTACAATGAGCAGTTCTTC
CASSLPGGGSPYNEQFF
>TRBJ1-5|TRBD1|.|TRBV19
TGTGCCAGTAGTCCTACCTTCGGACAGGGGAGCGCGCCCCAGCATTTT
CASSPTFGQGSAPQHF
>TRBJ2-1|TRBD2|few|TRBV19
TGTGCCAGTACCTATACTAGCGGGGTCTCCTACAATGAGCAGTTCTTC
CASTYTSGVSYNEQFF
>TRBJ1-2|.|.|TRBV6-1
TGTGCCAGCAGTGCCCGGGGGGGGGAATCTTTTGGCTACACCTTC
CASSARGGESFGYTF
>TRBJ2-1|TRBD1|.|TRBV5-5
TGTGCCAGCAGCCCACAGGGGCATGAGCAGTTCTTC
CASSPQGHEQFF
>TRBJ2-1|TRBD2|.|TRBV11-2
TGTGCCAGCAGTGAGAATAGCGGGAGGGCCTACAATGAGCAGTTCTTC
CASSENSGRAYNEQFF
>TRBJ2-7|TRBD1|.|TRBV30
TGTGCCTGGAGTGTTGCGACAGGGGGCGCGGACGAGCAGTACTTC
CAWSVATGGADEQYF
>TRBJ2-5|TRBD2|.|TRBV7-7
TGTGCTAGCAGCTTAGAGGGACTAGCGGGTGTGACCCAGTACTTC
CASSLEGLAGVTQYF
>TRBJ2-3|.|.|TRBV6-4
TGTGCCAGCAGTTCCCAGGCAGGGGATACGCAGTATTTT
CASSSQAGDTQYF
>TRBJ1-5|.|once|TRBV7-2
TGTGCCAGCAGCTTAGCAGGGGGGCCCCAGCATTTT
CASSLAGGPQHF
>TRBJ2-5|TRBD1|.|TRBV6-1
TGTGCCAGCAGTCCTAGACAGGGGGGAGAGACCCAGTACTTC
CASSPRQGGETQYF
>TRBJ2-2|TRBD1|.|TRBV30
TGTGCCTGGAGTGCCTTTCTTAGGACAGGGGGTTCCGGGGAGCTGTTTTTT
CAWSAFLRTGGSGELFF
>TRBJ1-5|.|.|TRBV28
TGTGCCATCCTATCAGGGTTAGATCAGCCCCAGCATTTT
CAILSGLDQPQHF
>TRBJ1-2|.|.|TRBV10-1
TGCGCCAGCAGTCCCTCAGGGATTAACTATGGCTACACCTTC
CASSPSGINYGYTF
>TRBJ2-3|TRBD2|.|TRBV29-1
TGCAGCGTTATAGTCTTAGCGGGTAATACGCAGTATTTT
CSVIVLAGNTQYF
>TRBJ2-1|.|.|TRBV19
TGTGCCAGTAGTAACCCAGACTTCTCCTACAATGAGCAGTTCTTC
CASSNPDFSYNEQFF
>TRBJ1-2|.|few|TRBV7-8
TGTGCCAGCAGCTTAGCCAGGACTCCGCTCTTACTTAACTATGGCTACACCTTC
CASSLARTPLLLNYGYTF
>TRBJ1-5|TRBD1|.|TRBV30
TGTGCCTGGAGTCCACGGACAGGATATAGCAATCAGCCCCAGCATTTT
CAWSPRTGYSNQPQHF
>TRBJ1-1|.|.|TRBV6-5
TGTGCCAGCAGCCTTACTCCAGGGCGATCTGAAGCTTTCTTT
CASSLTPGRSEAFF
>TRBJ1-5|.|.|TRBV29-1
TGCAGCGTACAGCCGGCCGGACAGCCCCAGCATTTT
CSVQPAGQPQHF
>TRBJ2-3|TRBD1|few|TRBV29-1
TGCAGCGTTGAGGAGGACAGGGCTGCTTCCGATACGCAGTATTTT
CSVEEDRAASDTQYF
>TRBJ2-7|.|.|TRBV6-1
TGTGCCAGCAGTGAACTCAGGGGGGCAGGGGCCGCCTACGAGCAGTACTTC
CASSELRGAGAAYEQYF
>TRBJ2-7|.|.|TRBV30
TGTGCCTGGAGCCAGGGGGGACTCTACGAGCAGTACTTC
CAWSQGGLYEQYF
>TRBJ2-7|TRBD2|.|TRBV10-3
TGTGCCACCGGGACTAGCGGGAACTCCTACGAGCAGTACTTC
CATGTSGNSYEQYF
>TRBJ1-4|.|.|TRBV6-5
TGTGCCAGCAGTCAACGACAGGACGAAAAACTGTTTTTT
CASSQRQDEKLFF
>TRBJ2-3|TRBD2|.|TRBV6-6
TGTGCCAGCAGTTACCTAGCGGGATTAACAGATACGCAGTATTTT
CASSYLAGLTDTQYF
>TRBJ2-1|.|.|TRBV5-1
TGCGCCAGCAGCTTGGCGGGGAGCTCCTACAATGAGCAGTTCTTC
CASSLAGSSYNEQFF
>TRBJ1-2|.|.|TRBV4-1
TGCGCCAGCAGCCCCCAGGTCCCGGGGTCCTATGGCTACACCTTC
CASSPQVPGSYGYTF
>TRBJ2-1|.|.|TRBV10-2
TGCGCCAGCAGTGATAGGGGGGGAGAGCAGTTCTTC
CASSDRGGEQFF
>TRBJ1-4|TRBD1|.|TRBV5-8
TGTGCCAGCAGCTCAGATCGGACAGGGCCCGTCTTTAATGAAAAACTGTTTTTT
CASSSDRTGPVFNEKLFF